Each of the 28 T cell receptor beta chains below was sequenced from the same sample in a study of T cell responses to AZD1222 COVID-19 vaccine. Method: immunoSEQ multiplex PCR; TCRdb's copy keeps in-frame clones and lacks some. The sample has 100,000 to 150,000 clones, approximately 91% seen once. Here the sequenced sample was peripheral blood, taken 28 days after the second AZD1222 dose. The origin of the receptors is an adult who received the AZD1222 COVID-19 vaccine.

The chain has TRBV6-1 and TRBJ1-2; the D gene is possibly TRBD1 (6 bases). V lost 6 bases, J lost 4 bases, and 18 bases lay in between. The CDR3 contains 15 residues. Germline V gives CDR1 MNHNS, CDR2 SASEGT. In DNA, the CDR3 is TGTGCCAGCAGCTCGAAAATGGACAGAACCTATGGCTACACCTTC. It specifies CASSSKMDRTYGYTF.

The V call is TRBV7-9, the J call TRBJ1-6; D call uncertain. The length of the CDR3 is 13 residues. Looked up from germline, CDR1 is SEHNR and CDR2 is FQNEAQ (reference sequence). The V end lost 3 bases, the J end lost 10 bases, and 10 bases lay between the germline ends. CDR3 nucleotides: TGTGCCAGCAGCTTTGGGAAGGACTCACCCCTCCACTTT. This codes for CASSFGKDSPLHF.

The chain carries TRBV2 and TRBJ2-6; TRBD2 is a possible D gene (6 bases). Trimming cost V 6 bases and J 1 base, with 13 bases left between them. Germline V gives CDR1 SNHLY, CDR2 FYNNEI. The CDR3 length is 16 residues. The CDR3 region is CASSNPGVSGANVLTF. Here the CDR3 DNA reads TGTGCCAGCAGCAATCCGGGAGTGTCTGGGGCCAACGTCCTGACTTTC. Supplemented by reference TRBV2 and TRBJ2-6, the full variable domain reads EPEVTQTPSHQVTQMGQEVILRCVPISNHLYFYWYRQILGQKVEFLVSFYNNEISEKSEIFDDQFSVERPDGSNFTLKIRSTKLEDSAMYFCASSNPGVSGANVLTFGAGSRLTVL.

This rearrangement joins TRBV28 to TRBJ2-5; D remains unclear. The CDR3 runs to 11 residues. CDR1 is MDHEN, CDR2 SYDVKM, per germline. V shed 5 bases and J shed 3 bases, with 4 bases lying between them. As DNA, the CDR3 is TGTGCCAGCAGTCTTGAAGAGACCCAGTACTTC. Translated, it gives CASSLEETQYF.

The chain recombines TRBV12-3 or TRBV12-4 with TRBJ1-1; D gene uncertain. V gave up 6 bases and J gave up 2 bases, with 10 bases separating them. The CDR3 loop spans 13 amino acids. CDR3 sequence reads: CASSLHRNTEAFF. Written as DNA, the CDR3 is TGTGCCAGCAGCTTGCATCGAAACACTGAAGCTTTCTTT.

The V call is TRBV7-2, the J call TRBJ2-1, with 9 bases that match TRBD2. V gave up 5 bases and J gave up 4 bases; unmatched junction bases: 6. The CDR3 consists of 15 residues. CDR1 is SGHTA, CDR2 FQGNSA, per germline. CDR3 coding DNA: TGTGCCAGCAGCCCGGGACTAGCTCTATACAATGAGCAGTTCTTC. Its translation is CASSPGLALYNEQFF.

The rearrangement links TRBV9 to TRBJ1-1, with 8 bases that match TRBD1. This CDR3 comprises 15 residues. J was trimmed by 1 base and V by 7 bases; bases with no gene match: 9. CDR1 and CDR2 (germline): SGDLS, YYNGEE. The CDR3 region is CASSGGLTSNTEAFF. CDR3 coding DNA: TGTGCCAGCTCAGGGGGCCTGACCTCGAACACTGAAGCTTTCTTT.

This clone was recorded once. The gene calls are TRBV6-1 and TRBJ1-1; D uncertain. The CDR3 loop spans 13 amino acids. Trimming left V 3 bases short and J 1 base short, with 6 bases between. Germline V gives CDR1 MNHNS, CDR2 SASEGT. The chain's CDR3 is CASSDPGNTEAFF. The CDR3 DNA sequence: TGTGCCAGCAGTGATCCCGGGAACACTGAAGCTTTCTTT.

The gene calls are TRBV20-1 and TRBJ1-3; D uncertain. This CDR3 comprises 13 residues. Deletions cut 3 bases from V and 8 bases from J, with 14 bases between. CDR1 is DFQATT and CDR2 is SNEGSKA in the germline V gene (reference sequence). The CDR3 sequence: CSASLQEADTIYF. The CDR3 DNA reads TGCAGTGCTAGTTTGCAGGAGGCAGACACCATATATTTT.

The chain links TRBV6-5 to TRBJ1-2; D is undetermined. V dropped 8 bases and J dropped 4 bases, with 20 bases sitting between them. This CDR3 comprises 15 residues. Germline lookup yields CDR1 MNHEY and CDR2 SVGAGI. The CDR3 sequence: CASVLRRAGSYGYTF. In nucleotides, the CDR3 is TGTGCCAGCGTCCTGAGAAGGGCCGGGTCCTATGGCTACACCTTC.

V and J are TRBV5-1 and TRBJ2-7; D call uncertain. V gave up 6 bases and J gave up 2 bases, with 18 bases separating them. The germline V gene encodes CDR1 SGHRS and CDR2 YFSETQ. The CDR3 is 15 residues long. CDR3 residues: CASTSRSFSPYEQYF. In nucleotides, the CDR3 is TGCGCCAGCACATCGCGGTCCTTCTCCCCCTACGAGCAGTACTTC. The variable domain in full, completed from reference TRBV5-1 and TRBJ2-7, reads KAGVTQTPRYLIKTRGQQVTLSCSPISGHRSVSWYQQTPGQGLQFLFEYFSETQRNKGNFPGRFSGRQFSNSRSEMNVSTLELGDSALYLCASTSRSFSPYEQYFGPGTRLTVT.

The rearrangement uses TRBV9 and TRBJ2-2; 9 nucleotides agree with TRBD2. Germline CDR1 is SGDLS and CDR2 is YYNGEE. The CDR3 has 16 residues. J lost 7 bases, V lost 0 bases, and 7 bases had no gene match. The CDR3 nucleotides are TGTGCCAGCAGCGTAGGAGTAGCGGGAGCTGGCGGGGAGCTGTTTTTT. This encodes CASSVGVAGAGGELFF.

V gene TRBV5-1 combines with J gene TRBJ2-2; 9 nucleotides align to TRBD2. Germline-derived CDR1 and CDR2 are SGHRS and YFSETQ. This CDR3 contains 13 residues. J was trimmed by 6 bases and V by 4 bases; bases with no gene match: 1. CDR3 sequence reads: CASSPSGAGELFF. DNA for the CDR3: TGCGCCAGCAGCCCTAGCGGGGCCGGGGAGCTGTTTTTT.

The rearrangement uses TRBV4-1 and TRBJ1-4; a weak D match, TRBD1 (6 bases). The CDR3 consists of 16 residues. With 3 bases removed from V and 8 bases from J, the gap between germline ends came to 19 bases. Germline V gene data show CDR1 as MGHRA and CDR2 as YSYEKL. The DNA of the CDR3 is TGCGCCAGCAGCCAGGGTGGGGGCGGCCTTGGAGAAAAACTGTTTTTT. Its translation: CASSQGGGGLGEKLFF.

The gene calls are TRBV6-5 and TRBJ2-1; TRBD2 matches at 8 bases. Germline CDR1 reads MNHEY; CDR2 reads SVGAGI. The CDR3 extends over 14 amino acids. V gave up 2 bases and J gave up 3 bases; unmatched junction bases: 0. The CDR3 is CASSYREGYNEQFF. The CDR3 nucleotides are TGTGCCAGCAGTTACCGGGAGGGCTACAATGAGCAGTTCTTC.

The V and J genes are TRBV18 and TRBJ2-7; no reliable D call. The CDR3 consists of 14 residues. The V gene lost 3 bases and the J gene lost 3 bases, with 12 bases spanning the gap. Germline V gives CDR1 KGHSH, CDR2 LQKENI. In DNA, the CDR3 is TGTGCCAGCTCACCCCGGACCGCGATCTACGAGCAGTACTTC. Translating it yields CASSPRTAIYEQYF. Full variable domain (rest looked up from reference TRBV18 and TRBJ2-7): NAGVMQNPRHLVRRRGQEARLRCSPMKGHSHVYWYRQLPEEGLKFMVYLQKENIIDESGMPKERFSAEFPKEGPSILRIQQVVRGDSAAYFCASSPRTAIYEQYFGPGTRLTVT.

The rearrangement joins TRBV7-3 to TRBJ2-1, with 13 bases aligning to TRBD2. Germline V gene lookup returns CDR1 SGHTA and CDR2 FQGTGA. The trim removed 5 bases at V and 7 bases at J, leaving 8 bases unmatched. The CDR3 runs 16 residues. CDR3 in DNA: TGTGCCAGCAGCCCCCAGGGACTAGCGGGACGGAATGAGCAGTTCTTC. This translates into CASSPQGLAGRNEQFF.

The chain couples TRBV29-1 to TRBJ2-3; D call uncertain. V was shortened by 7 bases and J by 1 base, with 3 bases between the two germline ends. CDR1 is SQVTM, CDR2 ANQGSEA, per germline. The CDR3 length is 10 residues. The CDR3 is CSGGTDTQYF. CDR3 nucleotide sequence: TGCAGCGGAGGCACAGATACGCAGTATTTT.

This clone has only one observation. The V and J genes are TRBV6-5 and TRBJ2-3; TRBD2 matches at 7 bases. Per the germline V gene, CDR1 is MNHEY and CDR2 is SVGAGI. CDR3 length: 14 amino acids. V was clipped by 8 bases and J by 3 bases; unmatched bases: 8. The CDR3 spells CASRPAGATDTQYF. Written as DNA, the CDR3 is TGTGCCAGCCGACCGGCGGGAGCGACAGATACGCAGTATTTT.

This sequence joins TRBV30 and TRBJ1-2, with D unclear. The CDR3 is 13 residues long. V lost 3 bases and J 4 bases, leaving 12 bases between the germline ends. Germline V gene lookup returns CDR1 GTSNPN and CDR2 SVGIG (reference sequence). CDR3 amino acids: CAWSRGSRYGYTF. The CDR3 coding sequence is TGTGCCTGGAGCCGTGGGTCTCGCTATGGCTACACCTTC.

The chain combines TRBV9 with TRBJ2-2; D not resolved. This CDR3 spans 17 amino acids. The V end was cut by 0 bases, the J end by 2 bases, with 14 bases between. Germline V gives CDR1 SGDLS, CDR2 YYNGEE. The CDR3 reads CASSVGIGLANTGELFF. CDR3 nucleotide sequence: TGTGCCAGCAGCGTAGGTATAGGTTTAGCCAACACCGGGGAGCTGTTTTTT.

CDR3 sequence (DNA): TGTGCCAGCAGTGGGAACAGAGTCGAAGCTTTCTTT. As protein: CASSGNRVEAFF. The chain couples TRBV2 to TRBJ1-1, with D uncertain. The CDR3 length is 12 residues. Trimming cost V 4 bases and J 8 bases, with 11 bases left between them. Germline loops: CDR1 SNHLY, CDR2 FYNNEI.

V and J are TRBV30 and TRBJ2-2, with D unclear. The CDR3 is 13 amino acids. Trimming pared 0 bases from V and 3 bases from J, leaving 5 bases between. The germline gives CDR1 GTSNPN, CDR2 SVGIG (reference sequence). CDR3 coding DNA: TGTGCCTGGAGTGTAAGGCACACCGGGGAGCTGTTTTTT. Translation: CAWSVRHTGELFF.

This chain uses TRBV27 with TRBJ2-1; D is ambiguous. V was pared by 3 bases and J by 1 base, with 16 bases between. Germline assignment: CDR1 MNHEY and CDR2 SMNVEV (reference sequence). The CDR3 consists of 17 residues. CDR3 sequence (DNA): TGTGCCAGCAGTTTGGATCTCGAAGCGTTGTCCTACAATGAGCAGTTCTTC. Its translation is CASSLDLEALSYNEQFF.

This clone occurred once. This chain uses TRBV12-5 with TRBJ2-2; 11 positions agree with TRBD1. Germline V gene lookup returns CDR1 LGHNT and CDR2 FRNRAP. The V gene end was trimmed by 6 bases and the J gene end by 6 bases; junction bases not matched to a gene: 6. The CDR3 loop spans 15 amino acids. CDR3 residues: CASGSGTGGPGELFF. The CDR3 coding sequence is TGTGCTAGTGGGTCCGGGACAGGGGGACCCGGGGAGCTGTTTTTT. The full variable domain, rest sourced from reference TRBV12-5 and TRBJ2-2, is DARVTQTPRHKVTEMGQEVTMRCQPILGHNTVFWYRQTMMQGLELLAYFRNRAPLDDSGMPKDRFSAEMPDATLATLKIQPSEPRDSAVYFCASGSGTGGPGELFFGEGSRLTVL.

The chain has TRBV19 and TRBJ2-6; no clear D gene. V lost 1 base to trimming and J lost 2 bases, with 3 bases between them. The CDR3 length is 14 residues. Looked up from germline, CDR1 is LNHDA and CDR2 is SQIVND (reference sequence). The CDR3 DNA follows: TGTGCCAGTAGTATAGTCGCTGGGGCCAACGTCCTGACTTTC. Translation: CASSIVAGANVLTF.

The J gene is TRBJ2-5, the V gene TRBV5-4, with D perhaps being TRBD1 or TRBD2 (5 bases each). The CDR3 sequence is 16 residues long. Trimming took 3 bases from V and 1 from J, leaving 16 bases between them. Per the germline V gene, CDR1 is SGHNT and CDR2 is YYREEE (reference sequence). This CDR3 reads CASSSVGTRSQETQYF. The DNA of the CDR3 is TGTGCCAGCAGCTCGGTAGGGACGAGGAGCCAAGAGACCCAGTACTTC.

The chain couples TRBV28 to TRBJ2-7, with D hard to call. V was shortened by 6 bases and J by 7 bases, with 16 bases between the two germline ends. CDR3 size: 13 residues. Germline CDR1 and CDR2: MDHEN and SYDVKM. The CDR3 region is CASRQPGPREQYF. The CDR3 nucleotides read TGTGCCAGCAGGCAACCGGGCCCCAGAGAGCAGTACTTC.